These T cell receptor beta chains were read from a single sample in a study of Graves' ophthalmopathy and Graves' hyperthyroidism. TCRdb passed the multiplex PCR reads through MiXCR, listing each CDR3 protein once. The repertoire consists of about 740,000 distinct CDR3 sequences, with roughly two fifths occurring once and the leading ten covering around 40%. Sample: peripheral blood. These receptors were collected from an adult man with Graves' ophthalmopathy. Both conserved end residues are part of each CDR3. Fields, in order: CDR3 length, J gene, D gene, V gene, clone size, CDR3 DNA, CDR3 protein. A D gene is named only where the DNA matches it firmly. Not every row has a clone size; where given, it reads once, few, many or a size class.

14	TRBJ2-7	-	TRBV4-2	-	TGTGCCAGCAACCAAGATCATGAACACTACGAGCAGTACTTC	CASNQDHEHYEQYF
17	TRBJ1-3	-	TRBV10-3	-	TGTGCCATCAGTGCCTCGGGGGCAGGCCGCTCTGGAAACACCATATATTTT	CAISASGAGRSGNTIYF
17	TRBJ1-2	-	TRBV10-3	few	TGTGCCAGCAGTTACTCACAGGCTCCGACAAGAGACTATAGCTACACCTTC	CASSYSQAPTRDYSYTF
14	TRBJ1-2	TRBD1	TRBV20-1	few	TGCAGTGCTAGAGACAGGGGGCCCTTTCAGAGCTACACCTTC	CSARDRGPFQSYTF
15	TRBJ2-7	-	TRBV20-1	few	TGCAGTGCTAGAGGATCAGGGGCATGGGCTTACGAGCAGTACTTC	CSARGSGAWAYEQYF
13	TRBJ2-5	-	TRBV4-3	-	TGCGCCAGCAGCCTAAGTCCCGAAGAGACCCAGTACTTC	CASSLSPEETQYF
14	TRBJ2-6	TRBD2	TRBV7-9	-	TGTGCCAGCAGCCTGCCTCGCGGGGGCAACGTCCTGACTTTC	CASSLPRGGNVLTF
13	TRBJ2-5	-	TRBV5-1	many	TGCGCCAGCAGCCAACGACTAGGAGAGACCCAGTACTTC	CASSQRLGETQYF
13	TRBJ1-5	-	TRBV20-1	-	TGCAGTGCCAGATCGGCAGAAGATCAGCCCCAGCATTTT	CSARSAEDQPQHF
15	TRBJ1-2	-	TRBV6-1	few	TGTGCCAGCAACACCGGGGCAGGGGTGAACTATGGCTACACCTTC	CASNTGAGVNYGYTF
13	TRBJ1-4	-	TRBV12-3/TRBV12-4	few	TGTGCCAGCAGTTCAGGGGCCTATGAAAAACTGTTTTTT	CASSSGAYEKLFF
13	TRBJ2-5	-	TRBV4-3	-	TGCGCCAGCAGCCACGAGACCCAAGAGACCCAGTACTTC	CASSHETQETQYF
11	TRBJ2-7	TRBD2	TRBV7-9	many	TGTGCCAGCAGCCGGGGAGGGGAGCAGTACTTC	CASSRGGEQYF
13	TRBJ1-5	-	TRBV2	-	TGTGCCAGACAGGGTACGGGCAATCAGCCCCAGCATTTT	CARQGTGNQPQHF
14	TRBJ2-7	-	TRBV29-1	many	TGCAGCGTTGTAAGTTTTGGCCAGAGCTACGAGCAGTACTTC	CSVVSFGQSYEQYF
13	TRBJ2-6	-	TRBV19	many	TGTGCCAGTAGATTCCCCGGGGCCAACGTCCTGACTTTC	CASRFPGANVLTF
15	TRBJ2-7	-	TRBV9	-	TGTGCCAGCAGCGCAGGGGCTACCCTATCCTACGAGCAGTACTTC	CASSAGATLSYEQYF
13	TRBJ1-2	-	TRBV9	many	TGTGCCAGCAGCGTAGTTTCTAACTATGGCTACACCTTC	CASSVVSNYGYTF